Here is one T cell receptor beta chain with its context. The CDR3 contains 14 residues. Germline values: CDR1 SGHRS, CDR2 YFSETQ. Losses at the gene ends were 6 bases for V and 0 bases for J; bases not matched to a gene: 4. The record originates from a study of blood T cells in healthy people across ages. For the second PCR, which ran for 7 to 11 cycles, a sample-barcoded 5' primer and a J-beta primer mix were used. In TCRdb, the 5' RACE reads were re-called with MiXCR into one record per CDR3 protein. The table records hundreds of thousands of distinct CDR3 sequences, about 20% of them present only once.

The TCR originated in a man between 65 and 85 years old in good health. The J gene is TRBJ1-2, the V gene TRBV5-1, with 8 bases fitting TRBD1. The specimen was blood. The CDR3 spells CASKQGETNYGYTF. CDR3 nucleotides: TGCGCCAGCAAACAGGGGGAGACTAACTATGGCTACACCTTC.